This T cell receptor beta chain was observed in a study of cytomegalovirus exposure and HLA in healthy donors. Whole-study results and caveats: Later analysis identified several of the most significant clusters that appeared linked to common viral pathogens. Later work showed greater clonal expansion in HLA-associated TCR beta chains than in equally common others. Fewer N-insertions (relative to the roughly 700-donor mean) were reportedly seen in an Asian-associated ancestry cluster in a later analysis.

This CDR3 spans 16 amino acids. The V end was cut by 3 bases, the J end by 3 bases, with 15 bases between. Germline-derived CDR1 and CDR2 are MNHNS and SASEGT. It was with 60 Vbeta and 13 Jbeta primers that the PCR ran. The table came from immunoSEQ multiplex PCR; TCRdb's copy has only in-frame clones and leaves some out. The sample lists tens of thousands of clones; just over 70% were seen once. This clone was observed a few times. Antigen specificity is unknown. The rearrangement joins TRBV6-1 to TRBJ1-5; D not resolved. The sequencing sample was made of PBMCs. This TCR derives from a man in his sixties in good health and CMV-seronegative. The CDR3 bases are TGTGCCAGCAGTGATTCATTCTCAGGAATCAATCAGCCCCAGCATTTT. It yields the protein CASSDSFSGINQPQHF.